One T cell receptor beta chain is described in this entry. CDR1 is LNHDA and CDR2 is SQIVND in the germline V gene (reference sequence). After removal of 5 bases from V and 8 bases from J, the junction contained 13 bases not matched to a gene. This CDR3 comprises 15 residues. These data belong to a study of blood T cell repertoires in COVID-19. Sequencing was performed with immunoSEQ multiplex PCR; in TCRdb, only in-frame clones are kept and a portion is missing. The table has more than 65,000 clones, 87% seen once. The sequence came from a man aged 55 to 70 with acute or convalescent COVID-19. The chain has TRBV19 and TRBJ1-2, with 8 bases that match TRBD1. The sample consisted of peripheral blood. The DNA of the CDR3 is TGTGCCAGTAGTCCAACGCTTCAGGGGGCGCAGGGCTACACCTTC. This codes for CASSPTLQGAQGYTF.